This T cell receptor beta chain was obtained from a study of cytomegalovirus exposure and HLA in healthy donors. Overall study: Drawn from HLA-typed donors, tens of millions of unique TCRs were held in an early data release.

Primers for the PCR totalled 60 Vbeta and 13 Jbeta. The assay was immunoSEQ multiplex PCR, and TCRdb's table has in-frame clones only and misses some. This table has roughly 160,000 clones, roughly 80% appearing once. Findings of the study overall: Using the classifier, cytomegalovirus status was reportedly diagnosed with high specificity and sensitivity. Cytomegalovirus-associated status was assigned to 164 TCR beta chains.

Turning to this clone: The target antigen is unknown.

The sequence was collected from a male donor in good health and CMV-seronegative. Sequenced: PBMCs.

The CDR3 DNA is TGTGCCACCAGCAGCTCGGCCTACGAGCAGTACTTC. It yields the protein CATSSSAYEQYF. The V and J genes are TRBV15 and TRBJ2-7; no clear D gene. From germline, CDR1 is LNHNV and CDR2 YYDKDF (reference sequence). Trimming took 3 bases from V and 2 from J, leaving 5 bases between them. The CDR3 consists of 12 residues.